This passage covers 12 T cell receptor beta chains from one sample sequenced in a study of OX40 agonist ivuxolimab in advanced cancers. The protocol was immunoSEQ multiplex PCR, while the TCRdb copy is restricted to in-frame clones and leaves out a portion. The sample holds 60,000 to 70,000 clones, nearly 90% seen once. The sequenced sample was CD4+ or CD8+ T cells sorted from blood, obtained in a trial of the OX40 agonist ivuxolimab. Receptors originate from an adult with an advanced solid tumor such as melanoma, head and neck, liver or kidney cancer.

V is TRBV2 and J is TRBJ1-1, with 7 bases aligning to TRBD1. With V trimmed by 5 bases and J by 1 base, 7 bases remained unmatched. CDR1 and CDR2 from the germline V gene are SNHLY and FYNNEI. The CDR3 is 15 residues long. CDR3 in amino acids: CASSTRQGRNTEAFF. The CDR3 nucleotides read TGTGCCAGCAGTACAAGACAGGGTAGGAACACTGAAGCTTTCTTT.

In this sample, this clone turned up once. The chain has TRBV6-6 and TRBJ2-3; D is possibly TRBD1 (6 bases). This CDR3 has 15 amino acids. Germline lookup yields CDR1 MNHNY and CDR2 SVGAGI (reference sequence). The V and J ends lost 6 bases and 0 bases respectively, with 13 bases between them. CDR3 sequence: CASRVRDTSTDTQYF. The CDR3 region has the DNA TGTGCCAGCAGGGTACGGGACACTAGCACAGATACGCAGTATTTT.

The CDR3 here is CASRTGTGAFVPFF. The CDR3 region has the DNA TGTGCCAGCAGGACCGGGACAGGGGCTTTCGTGCCTTTCTTT. The chain combines TRBV28 with TRBJ1-1; TRBD1 matches at 10 bases. CDR1 and CDR2 (germline): MDHEN, SYDVKM. J gave up 12 bases and V 6 bases, and 13 bases lay outside the gene matches. CDR3 length: 14 residues.

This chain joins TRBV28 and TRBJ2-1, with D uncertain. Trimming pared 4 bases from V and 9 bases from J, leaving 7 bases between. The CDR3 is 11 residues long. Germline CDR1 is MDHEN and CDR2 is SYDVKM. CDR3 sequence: CASSSPSEQFF. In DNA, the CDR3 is TGTGCCAGCAGTTCCCCTAGTGAGCAGTTCTTC.

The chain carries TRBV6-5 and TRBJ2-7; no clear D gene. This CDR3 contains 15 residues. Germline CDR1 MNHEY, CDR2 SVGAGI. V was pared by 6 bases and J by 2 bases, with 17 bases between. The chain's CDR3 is CASSPSLASTYEQYF. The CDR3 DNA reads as TGTGCCAGCAGCCCCTCCCTGGCCTCTACCTACGAGCAGTACTTC.

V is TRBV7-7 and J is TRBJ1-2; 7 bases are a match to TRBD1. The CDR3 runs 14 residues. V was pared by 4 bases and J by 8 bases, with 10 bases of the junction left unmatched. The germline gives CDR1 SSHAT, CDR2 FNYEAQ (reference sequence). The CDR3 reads CASSSGWSGGGYTF. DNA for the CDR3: TGTGCCAGCAGCTCGGGATGGTCAGGGGGAGGCTACACCTTC.

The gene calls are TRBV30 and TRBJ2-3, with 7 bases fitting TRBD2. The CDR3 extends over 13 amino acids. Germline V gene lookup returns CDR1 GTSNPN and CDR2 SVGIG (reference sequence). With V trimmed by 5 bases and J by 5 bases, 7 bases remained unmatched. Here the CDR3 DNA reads TGTGCCTGGGGGCGGGGGAGGAGAGATACGCAGTATTTT. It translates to CAWGRGRRDTQYF.

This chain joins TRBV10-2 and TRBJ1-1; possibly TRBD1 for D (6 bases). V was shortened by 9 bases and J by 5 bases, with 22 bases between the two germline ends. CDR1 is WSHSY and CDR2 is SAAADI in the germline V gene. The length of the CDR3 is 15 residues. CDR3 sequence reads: CASTGGPRGGTEAFF. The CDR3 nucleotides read TGCGCCAGTACCGGGGGGCCCAGGGGTGGTACTGAAGCTTTCTTT.

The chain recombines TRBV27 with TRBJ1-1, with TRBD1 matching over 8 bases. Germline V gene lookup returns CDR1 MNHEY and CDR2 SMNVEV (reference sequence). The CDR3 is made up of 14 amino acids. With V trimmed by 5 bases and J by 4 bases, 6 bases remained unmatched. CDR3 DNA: TGTGCCAGCAGTGACGACAGGGGACTCACTGAAGCTTTCTTT. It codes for CASSDDRGLTEAFF.

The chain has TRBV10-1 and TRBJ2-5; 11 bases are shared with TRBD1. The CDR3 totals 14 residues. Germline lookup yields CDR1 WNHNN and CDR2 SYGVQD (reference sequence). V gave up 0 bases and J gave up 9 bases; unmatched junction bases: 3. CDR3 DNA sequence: TGCGCCAGCAGTGAGTCCGGGACAGGGGGTGCCCAGTACTTC. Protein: CASSESGTGGAQYF.

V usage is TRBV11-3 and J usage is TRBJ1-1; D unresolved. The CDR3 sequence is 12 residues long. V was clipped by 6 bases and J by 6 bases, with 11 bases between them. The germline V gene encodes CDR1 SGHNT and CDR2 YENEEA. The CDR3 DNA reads TGTGCCAGCAGTCTCCTCGGGGCTGAAGCTTTCTTT. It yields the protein CASSLLGAEAFF.

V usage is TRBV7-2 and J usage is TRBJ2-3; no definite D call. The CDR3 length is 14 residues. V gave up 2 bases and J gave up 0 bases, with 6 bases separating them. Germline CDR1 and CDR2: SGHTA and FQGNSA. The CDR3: CASSLTASTDTQYF. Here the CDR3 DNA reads TGTGCCAGCAGCTTAACGGCCAGCACAGATACGCAGTATTTT.